This TCR beta chain was captured by sequencing in a study of T cells in tuberculosis. Looking at the study overall: T cells were selected with CD1B tetramers loaded with glucose monomycolate. IGRA-negative adolescents, IGRA-positive adolescents with latent tuberculosis and adults with active tuberculosis formed this South African cohort.

At study entry, adolescents had tuberculin skin tests and IGRA screening. Sequenced by immunoSEQ multiplex PCR; TCRdb stores in-frame clones only, minus some. The sample holds over 40,000 clones, 95% seen once. This CDR3 is built from 14 residues. The germline CDR1 and CDR2 sequences are MNHNS and SASEGT. V lost 7 bases, J lost 4 bases, and 8 bases stayed unmatched. The sample was PBMCs. V gene TRBV6-1 combines with J gene TRBJ2-7; 9 nucleotides agree with TRBD1. The clonotype comes from a donor between 10 and 29 years old with latent tuberculosis or without tuberculosis infection. CDR3 in amino acids: CASNPGQGRYEQYF. In nucleotides, the CDR3 is TGTGCCAGCAACCCGGGACAGGGTCGTTACGAGCAGTACTTC.